This entry concerns a single T cell receptor (beta chain). Authors' data handling: By means of reference gene primer amplification, nucleated cell counts were estimated. The protocol was immunoSEQ multiplex PCR, while the TCRdb copy is restricted to in-frame clones and leaves out a portion. For V, J and clone size, that table is used; D and trimming come from the DNA. The table lists 90,000 to 120,000 clones, 85% to 90% of them singletons. This entry is derived from a study of blood T cell repertoires in COVID-19. This receptor was identified in an elderly woman with acute or convalescent COVID-19. The sample taken for sequencing was peripheral blood.

The CDR3 loop reads CASSLDRGPTEQYF. The CDR3 DNA follows: TGTGCCAGCTCCCTAGACAGGGGTCCGACCGAGCAGTACTTC. The rearrangement joins TRBV18 to TRBJ2-7; 8 nucleotides match TRBD1. The V segment lost 6 bases and the J segment 6 bases; nucleotides outside the gene matches: 10. The CDR3 length is 14 residues. Germline V CDR1 and CDR2: KGHSH, LQKENI.